Sequencing of this T cell receptor beta chain was carried out in a study of T cell repertoires in cytomegalovirus infection. In the study overall: Selected CMV epitopes included recently identified HLA-C-restricted ones as well as well-studied HLA-B-restricted ones. Matching HLA type, along with CMV infection, was indicated by public TCR beta signatures. The study's findings and limits: Adding up the frequency of public TCR beta families identified people who carried CMV plus the relevant HLA.

Germline lookup yields CDR1 SEHNR and CDR2 FQNEAQ (reference sequence). V was trimmed by 6 bases and J by 3 bases, leaving 17 bases between them. The CDR3 has 15 amino acids. TCRdb ran MiXCR on the reads and lists one entry per CDR3 protein. The profile shows around 800,000 distinct CDR3 sequences, approximately 32% of them singletons. As concerns this clonotype: What it binds is not known.

Sequenced here: cultured CD8+ T cells from PBMCs, sampled from culture after CMV antigen stimulation. J is TRBJ1-2 and V is TRBV7-9; D is perhaps TRBD1 (6 bases). The source is a human donor in good health (CMV status not recorded). Some clones in this sample may be carry-over from other donors' samples. CDR3 amino acids: CASRLGGGGDYGYTF. The CDR3 bases are TGTGCCAGCAGGCTAGGAGGAGGGGGGGACTATGGCTACACCTTC.